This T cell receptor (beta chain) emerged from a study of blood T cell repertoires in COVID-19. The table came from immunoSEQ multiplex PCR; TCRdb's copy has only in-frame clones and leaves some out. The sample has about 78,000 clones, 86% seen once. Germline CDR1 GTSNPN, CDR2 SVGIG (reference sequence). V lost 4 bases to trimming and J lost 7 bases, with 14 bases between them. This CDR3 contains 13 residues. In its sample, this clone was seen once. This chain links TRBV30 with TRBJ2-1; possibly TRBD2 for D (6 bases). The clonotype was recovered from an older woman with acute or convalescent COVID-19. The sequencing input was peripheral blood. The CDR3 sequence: CAWMETSYNEQFF. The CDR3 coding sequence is TGTGCCTGGATGGAGACTAGTTATAATGAGCAGTTCTTC.